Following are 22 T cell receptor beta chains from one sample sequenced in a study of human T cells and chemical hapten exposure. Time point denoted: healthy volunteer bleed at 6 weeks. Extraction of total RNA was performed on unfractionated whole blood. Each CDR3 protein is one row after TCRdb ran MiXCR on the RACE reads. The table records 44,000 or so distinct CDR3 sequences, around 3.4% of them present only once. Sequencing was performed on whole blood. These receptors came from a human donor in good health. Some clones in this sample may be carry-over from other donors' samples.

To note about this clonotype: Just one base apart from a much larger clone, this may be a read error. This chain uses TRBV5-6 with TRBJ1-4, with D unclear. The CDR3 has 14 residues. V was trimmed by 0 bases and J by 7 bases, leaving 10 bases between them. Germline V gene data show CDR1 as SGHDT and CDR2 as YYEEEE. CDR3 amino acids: CASSLGGPSEKLFF. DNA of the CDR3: TGTGCCAGCAGCTTGGGAGGGCCGAGTGAAAAACTGTTTTTT.

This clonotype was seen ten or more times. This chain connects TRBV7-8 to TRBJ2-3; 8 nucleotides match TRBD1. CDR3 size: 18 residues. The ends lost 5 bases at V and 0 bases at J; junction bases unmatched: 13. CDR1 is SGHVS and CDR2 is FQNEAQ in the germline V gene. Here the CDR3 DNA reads TGTGCCAGCAGCCCCGACAGGGGAGGTTGGGGGAGCACAGATACGCAGTATTTT. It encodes CASSPDRGGWGSTDTQYF.

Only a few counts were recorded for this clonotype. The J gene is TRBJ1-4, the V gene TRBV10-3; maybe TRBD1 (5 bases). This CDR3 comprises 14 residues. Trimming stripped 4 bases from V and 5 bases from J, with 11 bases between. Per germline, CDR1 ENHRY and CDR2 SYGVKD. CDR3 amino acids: CAISAATGNEKLFF. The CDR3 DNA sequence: TGTGCCATCAGTGCTGCCACAGGAAATGAAAAACTGTTTTTT.

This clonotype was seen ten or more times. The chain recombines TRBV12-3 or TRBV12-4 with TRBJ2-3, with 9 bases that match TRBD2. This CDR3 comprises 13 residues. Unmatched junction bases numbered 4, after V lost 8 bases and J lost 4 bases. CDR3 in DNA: TGTGCCAGCGGGACTAGCCCGCCAGATACGCAGTATTTT. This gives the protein CASGTSPPDTQYF.

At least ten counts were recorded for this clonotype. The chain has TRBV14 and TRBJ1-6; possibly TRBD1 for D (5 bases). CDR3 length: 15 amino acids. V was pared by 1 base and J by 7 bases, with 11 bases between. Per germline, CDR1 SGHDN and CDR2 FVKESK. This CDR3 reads CASSQAQGGNSPLHF. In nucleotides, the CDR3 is TGTGCCAGCAGCCAAGCCCAGGGAGGAAATTCACCCCTCCACTTT.

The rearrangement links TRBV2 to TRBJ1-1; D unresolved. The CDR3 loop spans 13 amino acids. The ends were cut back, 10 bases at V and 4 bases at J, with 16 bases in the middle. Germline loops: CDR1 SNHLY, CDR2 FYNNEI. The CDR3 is CATDSGRGTEAFF. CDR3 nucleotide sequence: TGTGCCACGGACTCCGGGCGTGGCACTGAAGCTTTCTTT.

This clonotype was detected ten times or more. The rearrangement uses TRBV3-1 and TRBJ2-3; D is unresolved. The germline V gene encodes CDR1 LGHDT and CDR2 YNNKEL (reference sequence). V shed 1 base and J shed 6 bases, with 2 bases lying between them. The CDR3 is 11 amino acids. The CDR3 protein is CASSQVDTQYF. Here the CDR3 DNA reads TGTGCCAGCAGCCAAGTGGATACGCAGTATTTT.

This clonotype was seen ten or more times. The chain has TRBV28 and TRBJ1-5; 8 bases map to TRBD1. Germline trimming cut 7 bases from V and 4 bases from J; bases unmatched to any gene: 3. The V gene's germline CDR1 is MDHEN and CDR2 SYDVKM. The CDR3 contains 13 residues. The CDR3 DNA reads TGTGCCAGCACGACAGGGGAGAATCAGCCCCAGCATTTT. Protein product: CASTTGENQPQHF.

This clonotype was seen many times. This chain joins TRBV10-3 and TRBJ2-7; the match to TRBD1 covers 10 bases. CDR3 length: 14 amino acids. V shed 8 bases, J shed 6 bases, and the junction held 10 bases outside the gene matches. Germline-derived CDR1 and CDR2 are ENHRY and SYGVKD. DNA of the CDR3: TGTGCCATCGGGGGGTCCGGACAGGGGGTCGAGCAGTACTTC. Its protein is CAIGGSGQGVEQYF.

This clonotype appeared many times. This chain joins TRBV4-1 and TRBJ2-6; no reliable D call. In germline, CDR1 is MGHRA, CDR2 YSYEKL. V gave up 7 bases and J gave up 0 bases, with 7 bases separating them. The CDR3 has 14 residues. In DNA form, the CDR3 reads TGCGCCAGCAAAGCCCTCTCTGGGGCCAACGTCCTGACTTTC. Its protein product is CASKALSGANVLTF.

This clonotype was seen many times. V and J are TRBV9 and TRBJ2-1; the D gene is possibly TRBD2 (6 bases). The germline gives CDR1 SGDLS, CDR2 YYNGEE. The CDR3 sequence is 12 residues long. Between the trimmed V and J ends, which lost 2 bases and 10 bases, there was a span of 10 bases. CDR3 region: CASSVYGREQFF. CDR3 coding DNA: TGTGCCAGCAGCGTTTATGGGAGGGAGCAGTTCTTC.

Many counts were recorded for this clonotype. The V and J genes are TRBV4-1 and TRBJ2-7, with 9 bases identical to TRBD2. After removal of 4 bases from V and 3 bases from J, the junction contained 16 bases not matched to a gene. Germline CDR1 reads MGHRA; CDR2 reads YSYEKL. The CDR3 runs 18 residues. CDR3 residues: CASSPRISLAGVGYEQYF. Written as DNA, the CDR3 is TGCGCCAGCAGCCCCCGCATTTCTTTAGCGGGAGTAGGCTACGAGCAGTACTTC.

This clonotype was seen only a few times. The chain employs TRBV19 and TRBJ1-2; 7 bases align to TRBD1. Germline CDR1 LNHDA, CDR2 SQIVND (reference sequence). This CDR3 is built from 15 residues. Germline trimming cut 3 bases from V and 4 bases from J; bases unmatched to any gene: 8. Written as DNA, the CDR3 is TGTGCCAGTAGTATCGACAGGGAATGGAGCTATGGCTACACCTTC. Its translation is CASSIDREWSYGYTF.

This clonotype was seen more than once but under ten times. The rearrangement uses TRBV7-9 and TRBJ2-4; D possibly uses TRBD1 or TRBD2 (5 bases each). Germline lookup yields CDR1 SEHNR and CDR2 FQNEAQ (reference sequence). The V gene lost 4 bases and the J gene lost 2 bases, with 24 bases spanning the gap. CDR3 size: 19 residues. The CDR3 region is CASSSQSGATKISKNIQYF. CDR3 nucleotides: TGTGCCAGCAGCTCGCAGTCCGGGGCTACTAAAATTTCCAAAAACATTCAGTACTTC.

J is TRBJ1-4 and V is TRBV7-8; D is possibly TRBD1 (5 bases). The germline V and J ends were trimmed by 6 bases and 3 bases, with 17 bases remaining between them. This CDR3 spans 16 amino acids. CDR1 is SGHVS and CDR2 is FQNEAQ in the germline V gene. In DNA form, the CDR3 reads TGTGCCAGCAGTCAGACGACAGTTTTCTCTAATGAAAAACTGTTTTTT. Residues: CASSQTTVFSNEKLFF.

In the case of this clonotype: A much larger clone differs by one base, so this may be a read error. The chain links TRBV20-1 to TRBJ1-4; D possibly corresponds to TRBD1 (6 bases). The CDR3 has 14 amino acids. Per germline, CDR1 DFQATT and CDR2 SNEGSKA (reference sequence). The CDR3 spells CGAGLTGTGEKLFF. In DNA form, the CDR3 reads TGCGGTGCTGGCTTGACAGGAACAGGCGAAAAACTGTTTTTT.

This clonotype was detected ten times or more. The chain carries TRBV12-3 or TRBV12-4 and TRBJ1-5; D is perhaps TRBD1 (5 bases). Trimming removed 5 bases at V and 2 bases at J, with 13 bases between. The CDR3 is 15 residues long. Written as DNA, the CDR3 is TGTGCCAGCAGTAGGGGAGGGGAGGGCAATCAGCCCCAGCATTTT. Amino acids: CASSRGGEGNQPQHF.

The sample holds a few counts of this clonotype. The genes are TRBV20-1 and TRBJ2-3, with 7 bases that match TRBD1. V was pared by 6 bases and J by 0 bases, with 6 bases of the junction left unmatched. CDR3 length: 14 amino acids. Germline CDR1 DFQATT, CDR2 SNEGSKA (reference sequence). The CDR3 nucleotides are TGCAGTGCGAGGCGACAGGGAAGCACAGATACGCAGTATTTT. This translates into CSARRQGSTDTQYF.

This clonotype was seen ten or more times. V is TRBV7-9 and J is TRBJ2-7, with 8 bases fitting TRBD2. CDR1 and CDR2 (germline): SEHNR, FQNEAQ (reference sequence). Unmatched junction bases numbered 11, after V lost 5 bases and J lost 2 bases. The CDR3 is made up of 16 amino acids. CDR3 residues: CASSPQAGTRAYEQYF. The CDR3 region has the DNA TGTGCCAGCAGCCCACAGGCCGGGACTAGGGCCTACGAGCAGTACTTC.

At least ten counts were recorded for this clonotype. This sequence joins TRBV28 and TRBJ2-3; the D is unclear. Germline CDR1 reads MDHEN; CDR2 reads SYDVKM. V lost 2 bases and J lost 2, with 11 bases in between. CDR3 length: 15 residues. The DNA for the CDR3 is TGTGCCAGCAGTTTACGGCGGAGAAACACAGATACGCAGTATTTT. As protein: CASSLRRRNTDTQYF.

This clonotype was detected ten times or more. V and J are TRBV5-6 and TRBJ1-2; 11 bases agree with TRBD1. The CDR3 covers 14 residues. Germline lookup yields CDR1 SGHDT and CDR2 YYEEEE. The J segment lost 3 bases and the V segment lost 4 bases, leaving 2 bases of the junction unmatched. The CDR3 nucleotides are TGTGCCAGCAGCCGGACAGGGGGCGACTATGGCTACACCTTC. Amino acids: CASSRTGGDYGYTF.

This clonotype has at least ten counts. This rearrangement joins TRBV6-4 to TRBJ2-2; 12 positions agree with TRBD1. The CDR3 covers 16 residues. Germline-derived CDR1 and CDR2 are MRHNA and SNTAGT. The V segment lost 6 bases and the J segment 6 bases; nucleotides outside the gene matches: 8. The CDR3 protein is CASSSTGTGGSGELFF. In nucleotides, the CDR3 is TGTGCCAGCAGCTCCACCGGGACAGGGGGCTCCGGGGAGCTGTTTTTT.